The present entry profiles one TCR beta chain with its context. These data come from a study of cytomegalovirus exposure and HLA in healthy donors. Germline V CDR1 and CDR2: LNHDA, SQIVND (reference sequence). The V and J ends lost 3 bases and 4 bases respectively, with 6 bases between them. The CDR3 has 13 residues. PCR was performed using 60 Vbeta and 13 Jbeta primers. Assay: immunoSEQ multiplex PCR; the TCRdb copy retains only in-frame clones and omits some. The sample lists around 91,000 clones; less than 70% were seen once. The sequenced material came from PBMCs. The J gene is TRBJ2-2, the V gene TRBV19, with unresolved D. This sequence was found in a human donor in good health. CDR3 sequence: CASSIQVTGELFF. The CDR3 nucleotides are TGTGCCAGTAGTATTCAGGTCACCGGGGAGCTGTTTTTT.